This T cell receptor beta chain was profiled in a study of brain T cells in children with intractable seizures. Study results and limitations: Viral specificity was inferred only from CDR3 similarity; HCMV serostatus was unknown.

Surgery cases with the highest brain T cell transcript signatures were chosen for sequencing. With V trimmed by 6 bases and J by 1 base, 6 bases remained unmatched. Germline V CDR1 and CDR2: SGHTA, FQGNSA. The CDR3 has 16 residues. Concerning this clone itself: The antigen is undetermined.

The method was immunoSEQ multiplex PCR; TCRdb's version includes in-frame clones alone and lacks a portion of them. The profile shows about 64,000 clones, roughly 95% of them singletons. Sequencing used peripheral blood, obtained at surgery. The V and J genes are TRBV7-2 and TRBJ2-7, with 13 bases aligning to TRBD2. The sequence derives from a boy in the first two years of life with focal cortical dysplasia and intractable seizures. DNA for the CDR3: TGTGCCAGCAGGCTGACTAGCGGGGGGTCGTCCTACGAGCAGTACTTC. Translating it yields CASRLTSGGSSYEQYF.